The 31 T cell receptor beta chains below were found in one sample sequenced in a study of blood T cells in healthy people across ages. Together with a sample-barcoded 5' primer, a J-beta primer mix was included in a second PCR lasting about 6 to 11 cycles. TCRdb re-called the 5' RACE reads through MiXCR, storing one row per CDR3 protein. Among about 900,000 distinct CDR3 sequences listed, around 48% were seen once. The sequenced material came from blood. Every receptor here comes from a man aged 25-45 years in good health.

The rearrangement links TRBV5-1 to TRBJ1-1; maybe TRBD1 (6 bases). Germline V gene lookup returns CDR1 SGHRS and CDR2 YFSETQ. The CDR3 is made up of 14 amino acids. Trimming took off 5 bases at V and 2 bases at J, with 13 bases between the two ends. The CDR3 loop is CASSAGEGNTEAFF. The CDR3 DNA reads TGCGCCAGCAGTGCAGGGGAGGGAAACACTGAAGCTTTCTTT.

The rearrangement uses TRBV6-2 or TRBV6-3 and TRBJ2-7; D is undetermined. Germline V gene lookup returns CDR1 MNHEY and CDR2 SVGEGT. Trimming stripped 0 bases from V and 1 base from J, with 16 bases between. This CDR3 contains 17 residues. In DNA, the CDR3 is TGTGCCAGCAGTTACTCGAACCGAAGGAGTTCATCCTACGAGCAGTACTTC. Protein product: CASSYSNRRSSSYEQYF.

This rearrangement joins TRBV9 to TRBJ1-4; maybe TRBD1 (6 bases). V dropped 3 bases and J dropped 5 bases, with 11 bases sitting between them. The CDR3 runs 14 residues. Germline CDR1 reads SGDLS; CDR2 reads YYNGEE. CDR3 nucleotide sequence: TGTGCCAGCAGCGGGGCCGGGACAAATGAAAAACTGTTTTTT. Amino acids: CASSGAGTNEKLFF. The full variable domain, rest sourced from reference TRBV9 and TRBJ1-4, is DSGVTQTPKHLITATGQRVTLRCSPRSGDLSVYWYQQSLDQGLQFLIQYYNGEERAKGNILERFSAQQFPDLHSELNLSSLELGDSALYFCASSGAGTNEKLFFGSGTQLSVL.

This chain links TRBV5-1 with TRBJ2-4; D is unclear. The J call may be mistaken, given a closer DNA end match to TRBJ2-7. This CDR3 has 15 amino acids. Per germline, CDR1 SGHRS and CDR2 YFSETQ. The CDR3 here is CASSLAGSVGYEQYF. Written as DNA, the CDR3 is TGCGCCAGCAGCTTGGCCGGGTCGGTCGGCTACGAGCAGTACTTC.

About this clonotype itself: With a much larger clone just one base away, this may be a read error. The rearrangement uses TRBV6-2 or TRBV6-3 and TRBJ2-5; D assignment may be TRBD1 or TRBD2 (5 bases each). The germline V gene encodes CDR1 MNHEY and CDR2 SVGEGT. The CDR3 sequence is 11 residues long. Trimming left V 3 bases short and J 13 bases short, with 12 bases between. CDR3 loop: CASSYLGDMYF. The CDR3 DNA reads TGTGCCAGCAGTTATCTGGGGGATATGTACTTC.

V and J are TRBV18 and TRBJ2-1; a weak D match, TRBD2 (5 bases). This CDR3 contains 17 residues. CDR1 is KGHSH, CDR2 LQKENI, per germline. Trimming pared 3 bases from V and 2 bases from J, leaving 17 bases between. The CDR3 protein is CASSPDIRGKTYNEQFF. The CDR3 region has the DNA TGTGCCAGCTCACCCGACATCCGGGGAAAAACCTACAATGAGCAGTTCTTC.

The rearrangement joins TRBV28 to TRBJ2-5; D may be TRBD2 (7 bases). The CDR3 totals 16 residues. V lost 8 bases, J lost 0 bases, and 19 bases lay in between. Germline V lookup: CDR1 MDHEN, CDR2 SYDVKM. The CDR3: CASAKAGRGYQETQYF. The CDR3, as DNA: TGTGCCAGCGCCAAAGCGGGGAGGGGGTACCAAGAGACCCAGTACTTC.

The sample holds a few counts of this clonotype. Here the CDR3 reads CASSLGQGLEKLFF. CDR3 DNA sequence: TGTGCCAGCAGTTTGGGACAGGGTCTCGAAAAACTGTTTTTT. J is TRBJ1-4 and V is TRBV28; 9 bases agree with TRBD1. This CDR3 contains 14 residues. The germline CDR1 and CDR2 sequences are MDHEN and SYDVKM. Germline trimming cut 3 bases from V and 8 bases from J; bases unmatched to any gene: 4.

The chain recombines TRBV28 with TRBJ1-1; tentatively, D is TRBD1 (6 bases). Germline V gene lookup returns CDR1 MDHEN and CDR2 SYDVKM. The CDR3 is 14 amino acids. V was cut by 7 bases and J by 0 bases, with 12 bases left in between. CDR3 sequence reads: CASNTGHLNTEAFF. The CDR3 DNA reads as TGTGCCAGCAATACGGGACACTTGAACACTGAAGCTTTCTTT.

The chain has TRBV6-6 and TRBJ1-2, with 7 positions matching TRBD1. The CDR3 loop spans 16 amino acids. V lost 2 bases to trimming and J lost 8 bases; unmatched junction nucleotides: 14. Germline V gene sequence: CDR1 MNHNY, CDR2 SVGAGI (reference sequence). CDR3 amino acids: CASSYDRNRGAEGYTF. The CDR3 DNA follows: TGTGCCAGCAGTTACGACAGAAACAGGGGAGCGGAGGGCTACACCTTC.

The rearrangement uses TRBV28 and TRBJ1-5; TRBD1 might be the D (6 bases). In germline, CDR1 is MDHEN, CDR2 SYDVKM. This CDR3 is 14 amino acids long. Between the trimmed V and J ends, which lost 8 bases and 6 bases, there was a span of 17 bases. CDR3 coding DNA: TGTGCCAGCGGGGGGGCAGTCGAAAGTCAGCCCCAGCATTTT. Translated, it gives CASGGAVESQPQHF.

This chain uses TRBV4-2 with TRBJ2-1, with 11 bases aligning to TRBD2. J gave up 4 bases and V 3 bases, and 5 bases lay outside the gene matches. This CDR3 has 16 residues. Per the germline V gene, CDR1 is LGHNA and CDR2 is YNFKEQ. This CDR3 reads CASSQVTSGGYNEQFF. The CDR3 region has the DNA TGTGCCAGCAGCCAGGTTACTAGCGGGGGTTACAATGAGCAGTTCTTC.

The chain couples TRBV6-7 to TRBJ2-3; 8 bases align to TRBD2. TRBV6-7 is designated an ORF whose function remains uncertain. This CDR3 is built from 14 residues. V was clipped by 2 bases and J by 6 bases; unmatched bases: 4. CDR3 sequence (DNA): TGTGCCAGCAGTTACGGGACTAGGTACGATACGCAGTATTTT. Amino acids: CASSYGTRYDTQYF.

V usage is TRBV6-5 and J usage is TRBJ2-5; 12 bases are a match to TRBD2. Germline V lookup: CDR1 MNHEY, CDR2 SVGAGI. The CDR3 contains 15 residues. V was clipped by 6 bases and J by 6 bases; unmatched bases: 8. The chain's CDR3 is CASRPLAGGLKTQYF. The CDR3 nucleotides are TGTGCCAGCAGACCCCTAGCGGGGGGGCTTAAGACCCAGTACTTC.

The chain couples TRBV2 to TRBJ2-1; D is unresolved. Germline lookup yields CDR1 SNHLY and CDR2 FYNNEI. The CDR3 spans 13 residues. V was shortened by 7 bases and J by 4 bases, with 11 bases between the two germline ends. The CDR3: CASKITEYNEQFF. The CDR3 region has the DNA TGTGCCAGCAAGATAACAGAATACAATGAGCAGTTCTTC.

The V call is TRBV5-8, the J call TRBJ2-7; D gene uncertain. V lost 0 bases and J lost 0, with 10 bases in between. Germline V gene sequence: CDR1 SGHTS, CDR2 YDEGEE. The CDR3 runs 15 residues. The CDR3 sequence: CASSLALLNSYEQYF. The CDR3 bases are TGTGCCAGCAGCTTGGCCCTACTAAACTCCTACGAGCAGTACTTC. Full variable domain (missing parts from reference TRBV5-8 and TRBJ2-7): EAGVTQSPTHLIKTRGQQATLRCSPISGHTSVYWYQQALGLGLQFLLWYDEGEERNRGNFPPRFSGRQFPNYSSELNVNALELEDSALYLCASSLALLNSYEQYFGPGTRLTVT.

A remark on this clonotype: Possible read error: a much larger clone is one base away. The chain is built from TRBV28 and TRBJ2-2; no firm D call. Germline V gene lookup returns CDR1 MDHEN and CDR2 SYDVKM. The CDR3 has 15 amino acids. The CDR3 DNA reads TGTGCCAGCAGTTTAGTGGAAGGCGACACCGAGGAGCTGTTTTTT. Amino acids: CASSLVEGDTEELFF.

The chain joins TRBV4-1 to TRBJ2-7; D may be TRBD1 or TRBD2 (6 bases each). V lost 2 bases to trimming and J lost 5 bases, with 16 bases between them. The V gene's germline CDR1 is MGHRA and CDR2 YSYEKL. The CDR3 is made up of 15 amino acids. As DNA, the CDR3 is TGCGCCAGCAGCCAAACGGGACAAGGGGAGGACGAGCAGTACTTC. Its translation: CASSQTGQGEDEQYF.

V gene TRBV2 combines with J gene TRBJ2-3, with D maybe TRBD2 (7 bases). Germline V lookup: CDR1 SNHLY, CDR2 FYNNEI. The CDR3 runs to 16 residues. Trimming took off 2 bases at V and 2 bases at J, with 14 bases between the two ends. CDR3 in amino acids: CASSEYNGGLTDTQYF. DNA for the CDR3: TGTGCCAGCAGTGAATATAACGGGGGGCTCACAGATACGCAGTATTTT.

This chain joins TRBV27 and TRBJ2-7; 7 nucleotides align to TRBD2. CDR1 and CDR2 from the germline V gene are MNHEY and SMNVEV (reference sequence). CDR3 length: 15 residues. The V and J ends lost 2 bases and 7 bases, in that order; junction bases with no gene match: 11. DNA for the CDR3: TGTGCCAGCAGTTTACGCGGGGGAGGCTACAATGAGCAGTACTTC. Residues: CASSLRGGGYNEQYF.

The chain couples TRBV5-1 to TRBJ2-4; the D is unclear. Trimming left V 0 bases short and J 6 bases short, with 7 bases between. Germline CDR1 is SGHRS and CDR2 is YFSETQ. The CDR3 runs to 13 residues. The CDR3 reads CASSLGETNIQYF. In DNA form, the CDR3 reads TGCGCCAGCAGCTTGGGAGAAACAAACATTCAGTACTTC. Filled out from reference TRBV5-1 and TRBJ2-4, the complete variable domain reads KAGVTQTPRYLIKTRGQQVTLSCSPISGHRSVSWYQQTPGQGLQFLFEYFSETQRNKGNFPGRFSGRQFSNSRSEMNVSTLELGDSALYLCASSLGETNIQYFGAGTRLSVL.

The V and J genes are TRBV12-3 or TRBV12-4 and TRBJ2-3, with 8 bases lining up with TRBD2. This CDR3 is 12 amino acids long. Trimming cost V 6 bases and J 9 bases; bases outside gene matches: 5. Here the CDR3 reads CASRTSVGTQYF. DNA of the CDR3: TGTGCCAGCAGGACTAGCGTTGGCACGCAGTATTTT.

The V gene is TRBV29-1, the J gene TRBJ2-2; the match to TRBD2 covers 9 bases. CDR1 is SQVTM, CDR2 ANQGSEA, per germline. The V gene end was trimmed by 5 bases and the J gene end by 5 bases; junction bases not matched to a gene: 9. The CDR3 extends over 15 amino acids. The CDR3: CSVSAGGPYTGELFF. The CDR3 DNA is TGCAGCGTTTCTGCGGGGGGGCCTTATACCGGGGAGCTGTTTTTT.

The table lists this clonotype with a few counts. This chain connects TRBV20-1 to TRBJ2-5; D might be TRBD2 (6 bases). Trimming left V 3 bases short and J 5 bases short, with 19 bases between. The germline gives CDR1 DFQATT, CDR2 SNEGSKA (reference sequence). The CDR3 extends over 15 amino acids. The CDR3 protein is CSASAAGSLGETQYF. The CDR3 nucleotides read TGCAGTGCTAGTGCTGCGGGGAGTCTAGGGGAGACCCAGTACTTC.

V gene TRBV29-1 combines with J gene TRBJ1-1; D is possibly TRBD1 (5 bases). V was pared by 8 bases and J by 4 bases, with 11 bases between. CDR3 size: 11 residues. Germline V gene sequence: CDR1 SQVTM, CDR2 ANQGSEA. The CDR3, as DNA: TGCAGCTCTAAGAGGGGCACTGAAGCTTTCTTT. Its protein is CSSKRGTEAFF. Full variable domain (outside the CDR3, taken from reference TRBV29-1 and TRBJ1-1): SAVISQKPSRDICQRGTSLTIQCQVDSQVTMMFWYRQQPGQSLTLIATANQGSEATYESGFVIDKFPISRPNLTFSTLTVSNMSPEDSSIYLCSSKRGTEAFFGQGTRLTVV.

In this sample, this clonotype turned up a few times. The gene calls are TRBV6-2 or TRBV6-3 and TRBJ2-1; 8 nucleotides align to TRBD2. The V and J ends lost 7 bases and 8 bases, in that order; junction bases with no gene match: 10. CDR1 is MNHEY and CDR2 is SVGEGT in the germline V gene. The length of the CDR3 is 14 residues. The CDR3 DNA follows: TGTGCCAGCAATGAGGGGACTAGGAGCTATGAGCAGTTCTTC. Translating gives CASNEGTRSYEQFF.

This clonotype appeared a few times. The chain is built from TRBV28 and TRBJ2-7; 8 bases align to TRBD1. The V segment lost 8 bases and the J segment 2 bases; nucleotides outside the gene matches: 8. Germline CDR1 is MDHEN and CDR2 is SYDVKM. The CDR3 is 14 residues long. The CDR3 sequence is CASGLGQGAYEQYF. CDR3 bases: TGTGCCAGCGGTCTCGGACAGGGAGCCTACGAGCAGTACTTC.

The chain carries TRBV6-1 and TRBJ2-5, with a weak D call TRBD1 (5 bases). Per the germline V gene, CDR1 is MNHNS and CDR2 is SASEGT. The ends were cut back, 4 bases at V and 7 bases at J, with 16 bases in the middle. The CDR3 runs 14 residues. The CDR3 here is CASSATSGKGTQYF. CDR3 DNA: TGTGCCAGCAGTGCTACGTCAGGGAAAGGGACCCAGTACTTC.

This clonotype was recorded at least ten times. J is TRBJ2-5 and V is TRBV6-1; 8 nucleotides align to TRBD2. The V and J ends lost 6 bases and 1 base, in that order; junction bases with no gene match: 7. CDR3 length: 15 residues. The germline gives CDR1 MNHNS, CDR2 SASEGT. This CDR3 is CASSALAGSQETQYF. In DNA, the CDR3 is TGTGCCAGCAGCGCTTTAGCGGGGAGCCAAGAGACCCAGTACTTC.

At least ten counts were recorded for this clonotype. CDR3 protein: CASSFGSGTQETQYF. The CDR3 DNA follows: TGTGCCAGCAGCTTTGGTAGCGGGACCCAAGAGACCCAGTACTTC. The rearrangement uses TRBV7-2 and TRBJ2-5, with 8 bases that match TRBD2. Germline CDR1 SGHTA, CDR2 FQGNSA. With 3 bases clipped from V and 1 base from J, the junction kept 4 bases outside the gene matches. The CDR3 loop spans 15 amino acids.

This clonotype appeared a few times. The CDR3 here is CASSGLAGEFSSEQFF. The CDR3 DNA follows: TGTGCCAGCAGTGGACTAGCGGGGGAGTTCTCAAGTGAGCAGTTCTTC. V usage is TRBV6-1 and J usage is TRBJ2-1; 12 positions match TRBD2. The CDR3 contains 16 residues. The ends lost 4 bases at V and 9 bases at J; junction bases unmatched: 10. Germline V gene data show CDR1 as MNHNS and CDR2 as SASEGT.